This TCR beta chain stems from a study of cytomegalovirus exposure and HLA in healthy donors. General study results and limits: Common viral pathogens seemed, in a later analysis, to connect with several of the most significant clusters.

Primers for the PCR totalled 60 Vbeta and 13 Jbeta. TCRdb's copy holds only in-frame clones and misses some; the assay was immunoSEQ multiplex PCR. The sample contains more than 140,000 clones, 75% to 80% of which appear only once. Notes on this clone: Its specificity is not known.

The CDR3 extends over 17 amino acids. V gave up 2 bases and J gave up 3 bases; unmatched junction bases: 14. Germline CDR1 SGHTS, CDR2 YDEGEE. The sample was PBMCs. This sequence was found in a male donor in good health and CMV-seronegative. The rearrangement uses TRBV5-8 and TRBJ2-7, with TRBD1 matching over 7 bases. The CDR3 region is CASSFLVSGQKFYEQYF. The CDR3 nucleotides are TGTGCCAGCAGCTTCTTAGTCTCGGGACAGAAGTTCTACGAGCAGTACTTC. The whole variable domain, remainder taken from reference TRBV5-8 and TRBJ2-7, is EAGVTQSPTHLIKTRGQQATLRCSPISGHTSVYWYQQALGLGLQFLLWYDEGEERNRGNFPPRFSGRQFPNYSSELNVNALELEDSALYLCASSFLVSGQKFYEQYFGPGTRLTVT.